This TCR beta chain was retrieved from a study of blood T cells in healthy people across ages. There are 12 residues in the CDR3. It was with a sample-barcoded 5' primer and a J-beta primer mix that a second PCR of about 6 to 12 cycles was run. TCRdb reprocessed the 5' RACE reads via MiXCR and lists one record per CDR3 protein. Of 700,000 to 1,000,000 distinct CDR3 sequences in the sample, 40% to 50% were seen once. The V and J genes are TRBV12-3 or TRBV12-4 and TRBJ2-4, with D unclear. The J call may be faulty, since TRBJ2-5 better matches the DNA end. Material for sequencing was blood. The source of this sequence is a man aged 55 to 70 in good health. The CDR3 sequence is CASSHPKETQYF. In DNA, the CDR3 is TGTGCCAGCAGTCACCCCAAAGAGACCCAGTACTTC.